A selection of T cell receptor beta chains follows, all from one sample in a study of shared clonotypes between healthy human individuals. Generated by immunoSEQ multiplex PCR, the TCRdb table keeps only in-frame clones and is missing some. The top ten hold more than 1.5% of the sample, which has millions of clones, more than 85% seen once. Sequencing was done on a sample of naive CD8+ T cells from PBMCs. The source of these receptors is a man younger than 35 in good health. Some clones in this sample may be carry-over from other donors' samples. CDR3s include the opening cysteine and the closing phenylalanine or tryptophan. D genes are given only for firm matches. Part of the rows lack a size; the others show once, few, many or a class for expanded clones.

D gene	V gene	clone size	CDR3 length	J gene	CDR3 DNA	CDR3 protein
TRBD1	TRBV27	-	15	TRBJ2-2	TGTGCCAGCAGTTTGGGGACAGGGTACACCGGGGAGCTGTTTTTT	CASSLGTGYTGELFF
-	TRBV2	-	16	TRBJ2-7	TGTGCCAGCCTCATTTTTCACGGCGGTAGCTCCTACGAGCAGTACTTC	CASLIFHGGSSYEQYF
-	TRBV6-5	-	16	TRBJ2-3	TGTGCCAGCAGTTACGATAACAGAGCCGTCATATATACGCAGTATTTT	CASSYDNRAVIYTQYF
-	TRBV10-3	-	12	TRBJ2-1	TGTGCCATCAGTGAGTCGAGGGACCAGCAGTTCTTC	CAISESRDQQFF
-	TRBV5-1	-	13	TRBJ1-1	TGCGCCAGCAGCCCGCCGCATAACACTGAAGCTTTCTTT	CASSPPHNTEAFF
-	TRBV6-1	-	13	TRBJ1-1	TGTGCCAGCAGTGAAGGATCGAATGTGGGCGCTTTCTTT	CASSEGSNVGAFF
TRBD1	TRBV5-8	once	13	TRBJ1-1	TGTGCCAGCAGCCTCGACAGGGGGCAGGAAGCTTTCTTT	CASSLDRGQEAFF
TRBD2	TRBV5-1	once	18	TRBJ2-1	TGCGCCAGCAGCTTGTGGGCTAGCGGGAAGTACGGGTACAATGAGCAGTTCTTC	CASSLWASGKYGYNEQFF
-	TRBV7-8	-	12	TRBJ1-1	TGTGCCAGCAGCTTAGCTGGCGCTGAAGCTTTCTTT	CASSLAGAEAFF
-	TRBV18	-	14	TRBJ1-1	TGTGCCAGCTCACCCGTCTGGAGGAACACTGAAGCTTTCTTT	CASSPVWRNTEAFF
TRBD1	TRBV2	-	13	TRBJ1-2	TGTGCCAGCAGGGGGACAGGGGGAAAGGGTTACACCTTC	CASRGTGGKGYTF
TRBD1	TRBV19	-	14	TRBJ1-5	TGTGCCAGTAGTATGGGGACAGAGAATCAGCCCCAGCATTTT	CASSMGTENQPQHF